A selection of T cell receptor beta chains follows, all from one sample in a study of shared clonotypes between healthy human individuals. Here immunoSEQ multiplex PCR was the method, and the copy in TCRdb shows in-frame clones only, minus some. The top ten clones hold 0.39% of a sample with 2 million to 2.5 million clones, 90% to 95% of them seen once. The source material was naive CD4+ T cells from PBMCs. These receptors originate from a man between 18 and 29 years old in good health. Some clones in this sample may be carry-over from other donors' samples. The CDR3 runs from the conserved cysteine through the conserved F or W. The D gene is left open where the match is weak. Clone size is given for some rows only: seen once, a few or many times, or a class if the clone is expanded.

>NA|TRBV30|NA|TRBJ2-5
TGTGCCTGGAGTGCGGACAGACAAGAGACCCAGTACTTC
CAWSADRQETQYF
>NA|TRBV19|NA|TRBJ2-7
TGTGCCAGTACCACCGATATGAGCTCCTACGAGCAGTACTTC
CASTTDMSSYEQYF
>NA|TRBV12-5|NA|TRBJ2-7
TGTGCTAGTGGGAGAGACGGGCCACACTACGAGCAGTACTTC
CASGRDGPHYEQYF
>TRBD2|TRBV4-1|NA|TRBJ2-1
TGCGCCAGCAGCCAAGTGGTATCAGGACTAGCCGTTCGTGAGCAGTTCTTC
CASSQVVSGLAVREQFF
>NA|TRBV10-3|NA|TRBJ1-4
TGTGCCATCAGTGAGTCCGGACAAGCCGAAAAACTGTTTTTT
CAISESGQAEKLFF
>NA|TRBV14|NA|TRBJ2-7
TGTGCCAGCAGCCAAGGACAGATCTCCTACGAGCAGTACTTC
CASSQGQISYEQYF
>NA|TRBV6-4|NA|TRBJ2-5
TGTGCCAGCAGTTCGGACCCAACATCTGGGACCCAGTACTTC
CASSSDPTSGTQYF
>TRBD1|TRBV18|NA|TRBJ1-2
TGTGCCAGCTCACCGGGACAGGACTATGGCTACACCTTC
CASSPGQDYGYTF
>NA|TRBV2|NA|TRBJ2-1
TGTGCCAGCAGTGAAAGGGGGGGAAAGGAGCAGTTCTTC
CASSERGGKEQFF
>TRBD1|TRBV10-3|NA|TRBJ2-3
TGTGCCATCAGTGTGTTACCGGGACAGGCACTTTCTAGCACAGATACGCAGTATTTT
CAISVLPGQALSSTDTQYF
>TRBD1|TRBV18|NA|TRBJ2-1
TGTGCCAGCTCAGTAGACAGGGTAGCAAATGAGCAGTTCTTC
CASSVDRVANEQFF
>TRBD2|TRBV6-6|NA|TRBJ2-7
TGTGCCAGCAGTTACTCTATCGGCGGGAGAGGGGAGCAGTACTTC
CASSYSIGGRGEQYF
>NA|TRBV5-8|NA|TRBJ2-7
TGTGCCAGCAGCTTAGTCATCCCCAGCGAGCAGTACTTC
CASSLVIPSEQYF
>NA|TRBV19|NA|TRBJ1-2
TGTGCCAGTAGTCCGGGGGTTAATAACTATGGCTACACCTTC
CASSPGVNNYGYTF
>NA|TRBV28|NA|TRBJ1-2
TGTGCCAGCACCACCCCAGGGGACTTTGGCTACACCTTC
CASTTPGDFGYTF
>TRBD1|TRBV5-1|NA|TRBJ1-2
TGCGCCAGCAGCTTTACAGGGGAGGCTGGCTACACCTTC
CASSFTGEAGYTF
>NA|TRBV30|NA|TRBJ2-5
TGTGCCTGGAGTGTAATTAGCCAAGAGACCCAGTACTTC
CAWSVISQETQYF
>TRBD2|TRBV5-1|NA|TRBJ2-1
TGCGCCAGCAGCTGGGGACTAGCGGGAGGCTACAATGAGCAGTTCTTC
CASSWGLAGGYNEQFF
>TRBD1|TRBV9|NA|TRBJ2-7
TGTGCCAGCAGCCCGGGACAGGGCCACGAGCAGTACTTC
CASSPGQGHEQYF
>NA|TRBV30|NA|TRBJ2-1
TGTGCCTGGACCCTAGCCTTCAATGAGCAGTTCTTC
CAWTLAFNEQFF
>TRBD2|TRBV5-4|NA|TRBJ2-3
TGTGCCAGCAGCTCCGGGACTAGCGGGAGGGCAGGGTTTAATACGCAGTATTTT
CASSSGTSGRAGFNTQYF
>TRBD1|TRBV19|NA|TRBJ1-2
TGTGCCAGTAGTATAAACAGGGGCGGGAGCTATGGCTACACCTTC
CASSINRGGSYGYTF
>NA|TRBV7-9|NA|TRBJ1-3
TGTGCCAGCAGCTTAGGGGCCAGCATCTCTGGAAACACCATATATTTT
CASSLGASISGNTIYF
>TRBD1|TRBV27|NA|TRBJ2-3
TGTGCCAGCAGTTCCATAAAGGACAGGGGGCGCGCTGATACGCAGTATTTT
CASSSIKDRGRADTQYF
>NA|TRBV10-3|NA|TRBJ2-5
TGTGCCATCAAAGGGGGAGAGGGAGAGACCCAGTACTTC
CAIKGGEGETQYF
>NA|TRBV25-1|few|TRBJ2-4
TGTGCCAGCAGTGAATCTCTGGGTGGCATTCAGTACTTC
CASSESLGGIQYF
>NA|TRBV7-9|NA|TRBJ2-3
TGTGCCAGCAGCCGCGACGGCATCGGTGATACGCAGTATTTT
CASSRDGIGDTQYF
>NA|TRBV4-3|once|TRBJ1-2
TGCGCCAGCAGCCAAGATCTCCCGGGACGGTGGTTCTATGGCTACACCTTC
CASSQDLPGRWFYGYTF
>NA|TRBV7-9|NA|TRBJ2-1
TGTGCCAGCAGCTTGCTCGAGGGTTCCTACAATGAGCAGTTCTTC
CASSLLEGSYNEQFF
>NA|TRBV21-1|NA|TRBJ1-1
TGTGCCAGCAGCTTCCGACCGAATGAAGCTTTCTTT
CASSFRPNEAFF
>TRBD1|TRBV19|NA|TRBJ1-1
TGTGCCAGTAGTCAGCCCGGACAGGGAGGTACTGAAGCTTTCTTT
CASSQPGQGGTEAFF
>NA|TRBV11-2|NA|TRBJ2-5
TGTGCCAGCAGCTTTGGGGGGGAGACCCAGTACTTC
CASSFGGETQYF
>NA|TRBV7-8|NA|TRBJ2-2
TGTGCCAGCAGCCCGGGACACACCGGGGAGCTGTTTTTT
CASSPGHTGELFF
>NA|TRBV6-6|NA|TRBJ1-4
TGTGCCAGCAGTTACGAGGGACGGAATAATGAAAAACTGTTTTTT
CASSYEGRNNEKLFF
>TRBD1|TRBV4-3|NA|TRBJ1-1
TGCGCCAGCAGCCAACAGGGCAGGACAGGGGCGGGGATAACTGAAGCTTTCTTT
CASSQQGRTGAGITEAFF
>NA|TRBV5-1|once|TRBJ2-7
TGCGCCAGCAGCTTGGGGCCAGTTACAACCTACGAGCAGTACTTC
CASSLGPVTTYEQYF
>TRBD1|TRBV18|NA|TRBJ2-5
TGTGCCAGCTCACCCGGGACAGTCGCGAAGGAGACCCAGTACTTC
CASSPGTVAKETQYF
>TRBD1|TRBV6-1|NA|TRBJ1-2
TGTGCCAGCCGACAGGGGGCAACTAACTATGGCTACACCTTC
CASRQGATNYGYTF
>NA|TRBV10-3|NA|TRBJ2-2
TGTGCCATCAGTGACAGGGAAGGGGCCGGGGAGCTGTTTTTT
CAISDREGAGELFF
>NA|TRBV19|once|TRBJ1-5
TGTGCCAGTAGTCTTTTACAGGAAGAATGGAGTCAGCCCCAGCATTTT
CASSLLQEEWSQPQHF
>NA|TRBV20-1|NA|TRBJ2-7
TGCAGTGCCACGAGGGTTCACGAGCAGTACTTC
CSATRVHEQYF
>TRBD1|TRBV7-8|few|TRBJ1-5
TGTGCCAGCAGCTTCGACAGGGATCAGCCCCAGCATTTT
CASSFDRDQPQHF
>TRBD1|TRBV5-1|NA|TRBJ2-2
TGCGCCAGCAGCTTTCCCGCCCAAGGACCGGGACAGGGGTCGTACACCGGGGAGCTGTTTTTT
CASSFPAQGPGQGSYTGELFF
>TRBD2|TRBV4-3|once|TRBJ2-5
TGCGCCAGCAGCCAGACCGGGGGGGCCCAGTACTTC
CASSQTGGAQYF
>TRBD2|TRBV5-1|NA|TRBJ2-1
TGCGCCAGCAGCTTGGGGTTAGCGGGGTCTAACAATGAGCAGTTCTTC
CASSLGLAGSNNEQFF
>NA|TRBV6-5|once|TRBJ1-2
TGTGCCAGCAGTTACGGGCGCAGGGTCGGGCGCTACACCTTC
CASSYGRRVGRYTF
>TRBD1|TRBV5-4|NA|TRBJ2-7
TGTGCCAGCAGCCCGACAGGGGGGGTCGCCTACGAGCAGTACTTC
CASSPTGGVAYEQYF
>NA|TRBV18|NA|TRBJ1-1
TGTGCCAGCTCCTTCGGACAGCTGAACACTGAAGCTTTCTTT
CASSFGQLNTEAFF
>NA|TRBV6-1|few|TRBJ1-4
TGTGCCAGCCGCCTGGAGGGGGCTAATGAAAAACTGTTTTTT
CASRLEGANEKLFF